This entry lists 8 T cell receptor beta chains sequenced from one sample in a study of shared clonotypes between healthy human individuals. The method was immunoSEQ multiplex PCR; TCRdb's version includes in-frame clones alone and lacks a portion of them. The data hold about 2.4 million clones, with approximately 94% observed a single time. Specimen: naive CD4+ T cells from PBMCs. Subset reported: CD45RA+ positively selected. The receptors derive from a man aged 18 to 30 in good health. Some clones in this sample may be carry-over from other donors' samples.

The chain recombines TRBV7-6 with TRBJ1-4; the D is unclear. CDR3 length: 14 residues. The V gene's germline CDR1 is SGHVS and CDR2 FNYEAQ. The V end lost 5 bases, the J end lost 8 bases, and 15 bases lay between the germline ends. The CDR3 reads CASSPSGRPEKLFF. For the CDR3, the DNA is TGTGCCAGCAGCCCAAGCGGCCGACCAGAAAAACTGTTTTTT.

This sequence joins TRBV5-4 and TRBJ2-2; D gene unclear. The germline gives CDR1 SGHNT, CDR2 YYREEE (reference sequence). The V gene lost 5 bases and the J gene lost 4 bases, with 12 bases spanning the gap. The CDR3 is 14 residues long. CDR3 sequence: CASRTPGPTGELFF. DNA for the CDR3: TGTGCCAGCAGGACCCCCGGCCCCACCGGGGAGCTGTTTTTT.

This chain connects TRBV2 to TRBJ2-1, with 9 nucleotides matching TRBD2. The germline V gene encodes CDR1 SNHLY and CDR2 FYNNEI. With V trimmed by 6 bases and J by 7 bases, 10 bases remained unmatched. The CDR3 spans 15 residues. The CDR3 protein is CASREGLAESNEQFF. DNA of the CDR3: TGTGCCAGCAGGGAGGGACTAGCAGAGAGTAATGAGCAGTTCTTC. The full variable domain, rest sourced from reference TRBV2 and TRBJ2-1, is EPEVTQTPSHQVTQMGQEVILRCVPISNHLYFYWYRQILGQKVEFLVSFYNNEISEKSEIFDDQFSVERPDGSNFTLKIRSTKLEDSAMYFCASREGLAESNEQFFGPGTRLTVL.

The chain couples TRBV2 to TRBJ1-5; D is perhaps TRBD1 (5 bases). This CDR3 spans 16 amino acids. Germline CDR1 is SNHLY and CDR2 is FYNNEI. V lost 6 bases, J lost 0 bases, and 15 bases lay in between. The CDR3 sequence is CASRSLRADSNQPQHF. In DNA, the CDR3 is TGTGCCAGCAGGAGCCTCAGGGCGGATAGCAATCAGCCCCAGCATTTT.

The chain employs TRBV11-3 and TRBJ1-1, with D unclear. Germline V lookup: CDR1 SGHNT, CDR2 YENEEA. The CDR3 length is 15 residues. Trimming stripped 0 bases from V and 0 bases from J, with 8 bases between. This chain's CDR3 is CASSLDAGVNTEAFF. The DNA for the CDR3 is TGTGCCAGCAGCTTAGACGCCGGTGTGAACACTGAAGCTTTCTTT.

V and J are TRBV5-4 and TRBJ2-4; 8 bases are a match to TRBD2. CDR1 is SGHNT, CDR2 YYREEE, per germline (reference sequence). Unmatched junction bases numbered 7, after V lost 1 base and J lost 7 bases. The CDR3 has 15 residues. In DNA form, the CDR3 reads TGTGCCAGCAGCTTGTTCCCGGGAGGGGAGAACATTCAGTACTTC. This encodes CASSLFPGGENIQYF.

The DNA of the CDR3 is TGCGCCAGCAGCTCGGCGGGACAGGCTAGAAACACCATATATTTT. Translated: CASSSAGQARNTIYF. The rearrangement joins TRBV5-1 to TRBJ1-3; 8 bases agree with TRBD1. The trim removed 3 bases at V and 5 bases at J, leaving 7 bases unmatched. The CDR3 covers 15 residues. Germline assignment: CDR1 SGHRS and CDR2 YFSETQ.

The rearrangement joins TRBV16 to TRBJ1-4; 8 bases are shared with TRBD1. CDR3 length equals 16 residues. CDR1 is KGHSY, CDR2 FQNENV, per germline. V gave up 4 bases and J gave up 8 bases; unmatched junction bases: 12. As DNA, the CDR3 is TGTGCCAGCAGCCCACGGACAGGGCGCGTTAAGGAAAAACTGTTTTTT. Amino acids: CASSPRTGRVKEKLFF.